This is a list of T cell receptor beta chains from one sample in a study of T cell responses to AZD1222 COVID-19 vaccine. Profiling relied on immunoSEQ multiplex PCR, and the TCRdb table lists in-frame clones only, not all of them. Seen here are about 180,000 clones, 85% to 95% observed once, and the top ten hold approximately 1.5%. The source was peripheral blood, collected 28 days after the second AZD1222 dose. The receptors stem from an adult who received the AZD1222 COVID-19 vaccine. The CDR3 runs from the conserved cysteine through the conserved F or W. D genes are given only for firm matches. Only part of the rows carry a size: once, few, many, or a class if the clone is expanded.

j_gene	v_gene	abundance	d_gene	CDR3nt	CDR3aa
TRBJ1-5	TRBV15	-	-	TGTGCCACCAGCAGAGATAGGGGCAGCAATCAGCCCCAGCATTTT	CATSRDRGSNQPQHF
TRBJ1-1	TRBV6-2/TRBV6-3	-	-	TGTGCCAGCAGCTTTAGACAGAACACTGAAGCTTTCTTT	CASSFRQNTEAFF
TRBJ2-7	TRBV3-1/TRBV3-2	-	TRBD2	TGTGCCAGCGAGATAGAGCGGGGGATCAGCCTTAGCTCCTACGAGCAGTACTTC	CASEIERGISLSSYEQYF
TRBJ2-3	TRBV6-5	few	TRBD2	TGTGCCAGCAGCCCACTAGCGGGAGAGGCAGATACGCAGTATTTT	CASSPLAGEADTQYF
TRBJ2-7	TRBV5-1	-	TRBD2	TGCGCCAGCAGCGGGGGACTAGCGGGAGTTACTGCGTCCTACGAGCAGTACTTC	CASSGGLAGVTASYEQYF
TRBJ2-7	TRBV3-1/TRBV3-2	once	-	TGTGCCAGCACCAAGGGGGCCTACGAGCAGTACTTC	CASTKGAYEQYF
TRBJ2-7	TRBV28	-	TRBD2	TGTGCCAGCACCGGGACTAGCGGTTCCTACGAGCAGTACTTC	CASTGTSGSYEQYF
TRBJ1-3	TRBV2	-	-	TGTGCCAGCAGTGAACCCGAGAGTGGAAACACCATATATTTT	CASSEPESGNTIYF
TRBJ1-1	TRBV18	once	-	TGTGCCAGCTCTCCAGGACAACCTGACACTGAAGCTTTCTTT	CASSPGQPDTEAFF
TRBJ1-5	TRBV15	-	-	TGTGCCACCAGCCCAGAAATGTGGGAACAGCCCCAGCATTTT	CATSPEMWEQPQHF
TRBJ1-2	TRBV19	-	-	TGTGTCAGTAGCCAGGGAAGCGACTATGGCTACACCTTC	CVSSQGSDYGYTF
TRBJ2-7	TRBV19	-	-	TGTGCCAGTAGCTTTGGCCCCGGGTACGAGCAGTACTTC	CASSFGPGYEQYF
TRBJ1-2	TRBV12-3/TRBV12-4	-	TRBD1	TGTGCCAGCAATTACGGACAGGGCGAGGGCTACACCTTC	CASNYGQGEGYTF
TRBJ1-2	TRBV5-4	-	TRBD1	TGTGCCAGCACCTGGGACAGGGCCAACTATGGCTACACCTTC	CASTWDRANYGYTF
TRBJ1-3	TRBV12-3/TRBV12-4	-	TRBD1	TGTGCCAGCAGTTTAAGGGGGCGAGACACCATATATTTT	CASSLRGRDTIYF
TRBJ1-2	TRBV6-2/TRBV6-3	-	-	TGTGCCAGCAGTTCGCGGGAATATGGCTACACCTTC	CASSSREYGYTF
TRBJ2-5	TRBV18	-	-	TGTGCCAGCTCACCACCTGGGGTGGAGACCCAGTACTTC	CASSPPGVETQYF
TRBJ1-6	TRBV7-9	-	-	TGTGCCAGCAGCTTAGGACAGAATAATTCACCCCTCCACTTT	CASSLGQNNSPLHF
TRBJ1-6	TRBV5-1	-	TRBD1	TGCGCCAGCAGACTTACAGGGGTTGGGAATTCACCCCTCCACTTT	CASRLTGVGNSPLHF
TRBJ2-7	TRBV9	once	-	TGTGCCAGCAGCGTAGAAGGTTTATCGGGGGACGAGCAGTACTTC	CASSVEGLSGDEQYF
TRBJ1-6	TRBV7-2	-	-	TGTGCCAGCAGCGCGGCCTCTGGCGGGGGGCCAGGTAATTCACCCCTCCACTTT	CASSAASGGGPGNSPLHF
TRBJ2-7	TRBV19	-	TRBD2	TGTGCCAGCCGAAAAGCGGGACTAGCGGGAGACGACGAGCAGTACTTC	CASRKAGLAGDDEQYF
TRBJ1-6	TRBV21-1	few	-	TGTGTCGAAGGGAGGGTTTTATCATTGAATTCACCCCTCCACTTT	CVEGRVLSLNSPLHF